What follows are 9 T cell receptor beta chains derived from one specimen sequenced in a study of beta chain features in type 1 diabetes. Sequenced material consisted of expressed TCRB transcripts (all of the isolated RNA was reverse transcribed). Method: immunoSEQ multiplex PCR; TCRdb's copy keeps in-frame clones and lacks some. This table holds roughly 310,000 clones, 11% found once. Sequenced: naive CD4+ T cells from blood. These receptors were obtained from a woman in her 30s in good health.

The chain recombines TRBV29-1 with TRBJ1-2; D is ambiguous. Germline V gene sequence: CDR1 SQVTM, CDR2 ANQGSEA. This CDR3 region has 12 residues. Trimming removed 4 bases at V and 2 bases at J, with 8 bases between. CDR3 nucleotide sequence: TGCAGCGTTGTTTCAGGAAACTATGGCTACACCTTC. Protein product: CSVVSGNYGYTF. The variable domain in full, with the rest retrieved from reference TRBV29-1 and TRBJ1-2, is SAVISQKPSRDICQRGTSLTIQCQVDSQVTMMFWYRQQPGQSLTLIATANQGSEATYESGFVIDKFPISRPNLTFSTLTVSNMSPEDSSIYLCSVVSGNYGYTFGSGTRLTVV.

The chain recombines TRBV28 with TRBJ1-5, with TRBD1 matching 8 bases. Germline-derived CDR1 and CDR2 are MDHEN and SYDVKM. The CDR3 extends over 15 amino acids. V gave up 10 bases and J gave up 4 bases; unmatched junction bases: 12. CDR3 bases: TGTGCCATCCTTCGCGACAGGGGCTCTAATCAGCCCCAGCATTTT. Translation gives CAILRDRGSNQPQHF.

This clone was observed a few times. The chain uses TRBV5-4 and TRBJ2-7, with 8 bases fitting TRBD2. The CDR3 totals 16 residues. Germline V gene sequence: CDR1 SGHNT, CDR2 YYREEE (reference sequence). Unmatched junction bases numbered 11, after V lost 4 bases and J lost 2 bases. CDR3 coding DNA: TGTGCCAGCAGCGTGGACCCGACTAGCGAGGCCTACGAGCAGTACTTC. Amino acids: CASSVDPTSEAYEQYF.

The rearrangement uses TRBV5-4 and TRBJ1-4, with 9 bases identical to TRBD1. The CDR3 is 14 amino acids. The V segment lost 4 bases and the J segment 4 bases; nucleotides outside the gene matches: 2. Germline-derived CDR1 and CDR2 are SGHNT and YYREEE (reference sequence). The CDR3 spells CASSVGQGNEKLFF. In DNA, the CDR3 is TGTGCCAGCAGCGTGGGACAGGGTAATGAAAAACTGTTTTTT. Full variable domain (rest looked up from reference TRBV5-4 and TRBJ1-4): ETGVTQSPTHLIKTRGQQVTLRCSSQSGHNTVSWYQQALGQGPQFIFQYYREEENGRGNFPPRFSGLQFPNYSSELNVNALELDDSALYLCASSVGQGNEKLFFGSGTQLSVL.

This clone was counted between two and nine times. J is TRBJ1-1 and V is TRBV4-1; D not resolved. Per germline, CDR1 MGHRA and CDR2 YSYEKL. This CDR3 spans 14 amino acids. V was pared by 0 bases and J by 1 base, with 6 bases between. The CDR3 loop reads CASSQEGRNTEAFF. The CDR3 DNA reads as TGCGCCAGCAGCCAAGAGGGCAGGAACACTGAAGCTTTCTTT.

This clone was picked up a small number of times. This chain uses TRBV4-3 with TRBJ2-1, with 9 bases fitting TRBD1. V lost 7 bases to trimming and J lost 6 bases; unmatched junction nucleotides: 10. Germline lookup yields CDR1 LGHNA and CDR2 YSLEER. This CDR3 has 15 amino acids. The DNA for the CDR3 is TGCGCCAGCACCGCCGGGACAGGGCCCGTCAATGAGCAGTTCTTC. Translated, it gives CASTAGTGPVNEQFF.

The sample holds a few counts of this clone. The chain employs TRBV28 and TRBJ1-3; the D is unclear. V was clipped by 5 bases and J by 7 bases, with 18 bases between them. CDR3 length: 15 amino acids. The germline gives CDR1 MDHEN, CDR2 SYDVKM. Here the CDR3 DNA reads TGTGCCAGCAGTCATCAGGAACGAAGGTGGAACACCATATATTTT. Translating it yields CASSHQERRWNTIYF.

In its sample, this clone was seen a few times. The chain couples TRBV6-4 to TRBJ2-5; D remains ambiguous. Trimming took off 10 bases at V and 11 bases at J, with 14 bases between the two ends. The CDR3 spans 10 residues. CDR1 and CDR2 (germline): MRHNA, SNTAGT. The CDR3 loop reads CATSASHQYF. The CDR3 DNA reads as TGTGCCACCTCGGCTAGTCATCAGTACTTC.

This chain links TRBV7-9 with TRBJ2-2; TRBD1 is a possible D gene (5 bases). Per the germline V gene, CDR1 is SEHNR and CDR2 is FQNEAQ (reference sequence). The V end lost 5 bases, the J end lost 4 bases, and 14 bases lay between the germline ends. There are 15 residues in the CDR3. In DNA form, the CDR3 reads TGTGCCAGCAGCCCCATGACAGTATCCACCGGGGAGCTGTTTTTT. This sequence encodes CASSPMTVSTGELFF.